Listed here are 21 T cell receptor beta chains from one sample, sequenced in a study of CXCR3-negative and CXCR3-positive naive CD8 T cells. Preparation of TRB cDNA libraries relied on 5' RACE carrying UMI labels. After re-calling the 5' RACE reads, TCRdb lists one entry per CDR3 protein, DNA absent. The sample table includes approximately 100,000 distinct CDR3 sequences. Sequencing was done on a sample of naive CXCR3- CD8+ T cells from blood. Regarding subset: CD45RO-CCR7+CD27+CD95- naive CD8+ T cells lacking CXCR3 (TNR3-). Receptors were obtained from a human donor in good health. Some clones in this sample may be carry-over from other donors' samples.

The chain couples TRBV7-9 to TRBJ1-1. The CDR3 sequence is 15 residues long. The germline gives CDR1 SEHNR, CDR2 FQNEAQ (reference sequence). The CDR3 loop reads CASTLVDYLNTEAFF.

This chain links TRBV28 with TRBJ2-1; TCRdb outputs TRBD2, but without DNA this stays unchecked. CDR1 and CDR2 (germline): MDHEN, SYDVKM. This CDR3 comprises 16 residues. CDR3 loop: CASSLTTSGRAREQFF.

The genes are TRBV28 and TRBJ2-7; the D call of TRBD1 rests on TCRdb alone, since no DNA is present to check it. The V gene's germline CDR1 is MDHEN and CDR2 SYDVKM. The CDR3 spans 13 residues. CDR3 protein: CASSPRDTFEQYF.

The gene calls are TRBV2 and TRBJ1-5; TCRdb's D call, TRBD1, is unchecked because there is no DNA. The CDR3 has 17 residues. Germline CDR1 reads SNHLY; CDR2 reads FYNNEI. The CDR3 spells CASSESAGGISNQPQHF.

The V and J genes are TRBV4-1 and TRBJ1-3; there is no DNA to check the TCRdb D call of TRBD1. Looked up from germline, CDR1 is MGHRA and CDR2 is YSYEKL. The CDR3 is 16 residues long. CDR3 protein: CASSQVQGAPGNTIYF.

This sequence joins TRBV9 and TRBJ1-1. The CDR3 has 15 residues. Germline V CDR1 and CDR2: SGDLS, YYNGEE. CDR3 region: CASSVGEGTYTEAFF.

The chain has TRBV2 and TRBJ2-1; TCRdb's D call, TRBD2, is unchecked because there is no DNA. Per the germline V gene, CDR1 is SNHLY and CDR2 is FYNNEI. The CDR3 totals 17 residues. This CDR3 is CASSEYRVVAGNNEQFF.

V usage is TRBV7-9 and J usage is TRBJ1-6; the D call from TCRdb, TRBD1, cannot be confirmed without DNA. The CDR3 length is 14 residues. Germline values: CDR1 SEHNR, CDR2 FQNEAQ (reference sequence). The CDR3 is CASRTGQGRSPLHF.

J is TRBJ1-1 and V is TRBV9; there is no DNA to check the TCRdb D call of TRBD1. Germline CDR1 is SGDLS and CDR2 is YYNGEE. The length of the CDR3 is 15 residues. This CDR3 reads CASSGMTGIETEAFF.

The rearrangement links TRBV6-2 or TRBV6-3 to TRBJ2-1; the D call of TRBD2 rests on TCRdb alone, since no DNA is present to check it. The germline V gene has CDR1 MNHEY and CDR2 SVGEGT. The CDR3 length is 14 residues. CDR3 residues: CASRPSVSYNEQFF.

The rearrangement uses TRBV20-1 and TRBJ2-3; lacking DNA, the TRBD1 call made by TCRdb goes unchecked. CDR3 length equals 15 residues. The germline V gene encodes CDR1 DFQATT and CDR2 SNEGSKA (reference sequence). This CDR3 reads CSASDRAKNTDTQYF.

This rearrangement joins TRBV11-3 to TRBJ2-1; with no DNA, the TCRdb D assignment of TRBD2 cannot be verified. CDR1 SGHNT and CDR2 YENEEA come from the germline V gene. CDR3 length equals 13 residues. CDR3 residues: CASSLRGNNEQFF.

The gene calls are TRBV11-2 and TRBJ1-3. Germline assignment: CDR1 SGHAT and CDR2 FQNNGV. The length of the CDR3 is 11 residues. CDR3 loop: CASSSGNTIYF.

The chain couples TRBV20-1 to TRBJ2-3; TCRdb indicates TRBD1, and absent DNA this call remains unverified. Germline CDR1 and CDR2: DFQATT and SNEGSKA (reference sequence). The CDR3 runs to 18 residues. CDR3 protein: CSAGRRDHQRGVTDTQYF.

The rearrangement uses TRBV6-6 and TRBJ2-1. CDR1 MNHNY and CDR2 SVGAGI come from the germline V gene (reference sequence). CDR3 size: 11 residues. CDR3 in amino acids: CASKVGNEQFF.

CDR3: CASSPGTSRLRVNEQFF. The chain recombines TRBV18 with TRBJ2-1; as DNA is missing, the TRBD2 call by TCRdb cannot be tested. The germline V gene has CDR1 KGHSH and CDR2 LQKENI. The CDR3 has 17 residues.

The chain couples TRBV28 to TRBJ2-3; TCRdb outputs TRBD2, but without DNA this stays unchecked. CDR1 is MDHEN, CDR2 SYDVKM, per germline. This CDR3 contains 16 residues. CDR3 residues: CASSLNSGGLTDTQYF.

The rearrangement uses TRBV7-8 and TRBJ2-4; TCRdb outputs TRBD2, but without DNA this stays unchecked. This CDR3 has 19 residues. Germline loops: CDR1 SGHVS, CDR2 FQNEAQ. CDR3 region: CASSLRGYSGRGEGNIQYF.

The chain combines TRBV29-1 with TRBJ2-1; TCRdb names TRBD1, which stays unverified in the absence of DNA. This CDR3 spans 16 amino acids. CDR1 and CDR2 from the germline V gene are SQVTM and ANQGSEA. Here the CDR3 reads CSVMGGHEPSYNEQFF.

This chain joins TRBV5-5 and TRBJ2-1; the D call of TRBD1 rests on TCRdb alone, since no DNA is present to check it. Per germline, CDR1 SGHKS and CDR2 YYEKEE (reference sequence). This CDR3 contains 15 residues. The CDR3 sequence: CASSHFWDDYNEQFF.

CDR3 protein: CASSQARTYEQYF. This chain links TRBV4-3 with TRBJ2-7; the TRBD1 assignment by TCRdb is unverifiable without DNA. CDR1 and CDR2 (germline): LGHNA, YSLEER. The CDR3 consists of 13 residues.